What follows describes a single T cell receptor (beta chain). This specimen comes from a study of radiotherapy plus CTLA-4 blockade in lung cancer. The protocol was immunoSEQ multiplex PCR, while the TCRdb copy is restricted to in-frame clones and leaves out a portion. The data contain 90,000 to 100,000 clones, around nine tenths of them singletons. The CDR3 contains 15 residues. Germline CDR1 and CDR2: LNHDA and SQIVND (reference sequence). V lost 5 bases to trimming and J lost 0 bases, with 11 bases between them. The V and J genes are TRBV19 and TRBJ2-1, with TRBD2 as a possible D gene (5 bases). Sequences were derived from peripheral blood, sampled from a patient treated with radiotherapy plus ipilimumab. This clonotype originated in a human donor with non-small cell lung cancer that progressed on radiotherapy plus ipilimumab. DNA of the CDR3: TGTGCCAGTAGTGTGGACGGAGGCTCCTACAATGAGCAGTTCTTC. Amino acids: CASSVDGGSYNEQFF.